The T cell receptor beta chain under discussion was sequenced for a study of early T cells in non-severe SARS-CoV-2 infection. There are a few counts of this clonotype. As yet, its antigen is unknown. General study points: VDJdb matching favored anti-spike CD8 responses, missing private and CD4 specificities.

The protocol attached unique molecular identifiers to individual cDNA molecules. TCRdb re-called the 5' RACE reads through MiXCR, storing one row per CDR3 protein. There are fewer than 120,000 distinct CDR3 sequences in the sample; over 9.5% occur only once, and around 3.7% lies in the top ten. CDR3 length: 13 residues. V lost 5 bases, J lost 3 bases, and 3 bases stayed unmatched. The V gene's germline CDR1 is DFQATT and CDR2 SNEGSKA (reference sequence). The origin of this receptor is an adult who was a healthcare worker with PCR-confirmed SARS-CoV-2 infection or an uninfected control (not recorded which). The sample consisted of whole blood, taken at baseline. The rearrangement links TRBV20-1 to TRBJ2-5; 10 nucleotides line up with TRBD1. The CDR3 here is CSAPGTGEETQYF. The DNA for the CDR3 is TGCAGTGCTCCCGGGACAGGGGAAGAGACCCAGTACTTC.